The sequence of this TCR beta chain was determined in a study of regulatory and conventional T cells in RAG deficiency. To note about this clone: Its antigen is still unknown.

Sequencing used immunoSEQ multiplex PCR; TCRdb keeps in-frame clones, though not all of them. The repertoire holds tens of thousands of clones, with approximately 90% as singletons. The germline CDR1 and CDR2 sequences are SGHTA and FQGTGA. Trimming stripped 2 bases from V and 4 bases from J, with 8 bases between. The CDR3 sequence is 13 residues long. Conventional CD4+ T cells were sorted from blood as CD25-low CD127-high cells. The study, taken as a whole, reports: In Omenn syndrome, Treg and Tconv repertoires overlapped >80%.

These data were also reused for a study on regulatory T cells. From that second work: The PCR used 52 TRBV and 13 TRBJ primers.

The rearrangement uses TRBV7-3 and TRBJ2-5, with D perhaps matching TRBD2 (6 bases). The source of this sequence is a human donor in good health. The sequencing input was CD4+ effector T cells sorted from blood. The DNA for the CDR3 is TGTGCCAGCAGCTTACTTAGCGGAGAGACCCAGTACTTC. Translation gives CASSLLSGETQYF. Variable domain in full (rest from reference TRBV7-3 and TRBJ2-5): GAGVSQTPSNKVTEKGKYVELRCDPISGHTALYWYRQSLGQGPEFLIYFQGTGAADDSGLPNDRFFAVRPEGSVSTLKIQRTERGDSAVYLCASSLLSGETQYFGPGTRLLVL.